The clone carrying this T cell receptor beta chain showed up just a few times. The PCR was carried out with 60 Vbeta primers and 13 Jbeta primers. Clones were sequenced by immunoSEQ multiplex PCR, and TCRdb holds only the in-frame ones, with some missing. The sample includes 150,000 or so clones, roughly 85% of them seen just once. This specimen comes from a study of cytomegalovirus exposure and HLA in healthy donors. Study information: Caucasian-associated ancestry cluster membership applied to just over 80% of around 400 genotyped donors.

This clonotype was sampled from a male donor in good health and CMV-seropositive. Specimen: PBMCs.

The chain's CDR3 is CASRCLGGAENTIYF. As DNA, the CDR3 is TGCGCCAGCAGGTGCCTGGGGGGGGCAGAAAACACCATATATTTT. The J gene is TRBJ1-3, the V gene TRBV23-1, with a weak D call TRBD1 (6 bases). TRBV23-1 is assigned to the ORF class and has an uncertain function. This CDR3 has 15 amino acids. Trimming removed 6 bases at V and 6 bases at J, with 18 bases between.